These 20 T cell receptor beta chains originate from one sample sequenced in a study of response to subunit inactivated influenza vaccine. TCRdb fed the RT-PCR reads into MiXCR, producing one record per CDR3 protein. The sample has 200,000 to 250,000 distinct CDR3 sequences, 12% seen once. The sample in question was non-naive T cells sorted from PBMCs, obtained less than 15 days before vaccination. The receptors shown here come from a man aged 45 to 65 who received an inactivated influenza vaccine.

The V and J genes are TRBV15 and TRBJ2-5; D is unresolved. Germline-derived CDR1 and CDR2 are LNHNV and YYDKDF (reference sequence). CDR3 length: 17 residues. The CDR3 protein is CLTSRDVIVGTQETQYF. CDR3 nucleotide sequence: TGTCTCACCAGCAGAGATGTGATAGTCGGAACGCAAGAGACCCAGTACTTC. Filled out from reference TRBV15 and TRBJ2-5, the complete variable domain reads DAMVIQNPRYQVTQFGKPVTLSCSQTLNHNVMYWYQQKSSQAPKLLFHYYDKDFNNEADTPDNFQSRRPNTSFCFLDIRSPGLGDTAMYLCLTSRDVIVGTQETQYFGPGTRLLVL.

This clonotype was recorded many times. The rearrangement joins TRBV27 to TRBJ2-7, with D possibly being TRBD2 (6 bases). The CDR3 runs to 13 residues. Per germline, CDR1 MNHEY and CDR2 SMNVEV (reference sequence). With 8 bases removed from V and 4 bases from J, the gap between germline ends came to 15 bases. The CDR3 protein is CASRRAGLYEQYF. The CDR3 region has the DNA TGTGCCAGCCGGAGGGCAGGGTTATACGAGCAGTACTTC.

This clonotype appeared a few times. The chain combines TRBV5-1 with TRBJ1-1; the D gene is possibly TRBD1 (6 bases). Trimming removed 0 bases from V and 7 bases from J, with 13 bases in between. The CDR3 sequence is 14 residues long. CDR1 is SGHRS, CDR2 YFSETQ, per germline. CDR3 amino acids: CASSLDGGSGEAFF. The CDR3 DNA follows: TGCGCCAGCAGCTTGGACGGGGGCAGCGGTGAAGCTTTCTTT. Based on the CDR3 plus reference TRBV5-1 and TRBJ1-1, the full variable domain is KAGVTQTPRYLIKTRGQQVTLSCSPISGHRSVSWYQQTPGQGLQFLFEYFSETQRNKGNFPGRFSGRQFSNSRSEMNVSTLELGDSALYLCASSLDGGSGEAFFGQGTRLTVV.

This clonotype appeared a few times. The chain has TRBV4-3 and TRBJ1-2; 9 bases map to TRBD1. Germline CDR1 and CDR2: LGHNA and YSLEER. V shed 1 base, J shed 4 bases, and the junction held 4 bases outside the gene matches. The CDR3 totals 15 residues. CDR3 sequence (DNA): TGCGCCAGCAGCCAAGGGACAGGGGTCGGCTATGGCTACACCTTC. As protein: CASSQGTGVGYGYTF.

The chain links TRBV11-2 to TRBJ2-5; 12 bases are shared with TRBD2. Germline V CDR1 and CDR2: SGHAT, FQNNGV. The CDR3 spans 19 residues. V shed 5 bases and J 5 bases; nucleotides not matched to a gene: 18. DNA of the CDR3: TGTGCCAGCAGCACCTACAGGGCTAGCGGGGGGGCAGGGAGGGAGACCCAGTACTTC. It translates to CASSTYRASGGAGRETQYF.

As to this clonotype: Being one base from a much bigger clone, this may be a read error. The chain recombines TRBV3-1 with TRBJ2-3; D might be TRBD2 (6 bases). Looked up from germline, CDR1 is LGHDT and CDR2 is YNNKEL (reference sequence). With 5 bases removed from V and 3 bases from J, the gap between germline ends came to 15 bases. The CDR3 has 15 amino acids. CDR3 nucleotides: TGTGCCAGCAGCGAAAGAGCGGGCGGGACAGATACGCAGTATTTT. Residues: CASSERAGGTDTQYF.

This chain uses TRBV6-5 with TRBJ1-5; D remains unclear. The CDR3 is 13 residues long. Germline V gene sequence: CDR1 MNHEY, CDR2 SVGAGI. V was clipped by 0 bases and J by 7 bases, with 7 bases between them. The CDR3 DNA sequence: TGTGCCAGCAGTTACTCATTCAGCCAGCCCCAGCATTTT. This translates into CASSYSFSQPQHF.

The chain carries TRBV11-2 and TRBJ2-2; D perhaps matches TRBD2 (7 bases). Germline V gene data show CDR1 as SGHAT and CDR2 as FQNNGV. This CDR3 is built from 13 residues. Trimming left V 8 bases short and J 9 bases short, with 16 bases between. CDR3 sequence: CASDLRGARELFF. The CDR3, as DNA: TGTGCCAGCGATCTACGGGGGGCTCGGGAGCTGTTTTTT.

Only a few counts were recorded for this clonotype. V gene TRBV20-1 combines with J gene TRBJ1-6, with a tentative D call TRBD1 (5 bases). This CDR3 spans 14 amino acids. CDR1 and CDR2 from the germline V gene are DFQATT and SNEGSKA (reference sequence). V gave up 2 bases and J gave up 9 bases, with 14 bases separating them. The CDR3, as DNA: TGCAGTGCTAGATCCGAAAGAGGGGTTTCACCCCTCCACTTT. Translating gives CSARSERGVSPLHF.

The chain has TRBV4-3 and TRBJ2-1, with 15 bases lining up with TRBD2. With V trimmed by 1 base and J by 10 bases, 5 bases remained unmatched. CDR3 length equals 16 residues. CDR1 is LGHNA, CDR2 YSLEER, per germline. CDR3 sequence (DNA): TGCGCCAGCAGCCAAGGGACTAGCGGGAGGGTCCGCGAGCAGTTCTTC. Translation gives CASSQGTSGRVREQFF.

The J gene is TRBJ2-1, the V gene TRBV20-1; 7 bases agree with TRBD2. Unmatched junction bases numbered 5, after V lost 3 bases and J lost 9 bases. This CDR3 has 12 residues. The germline CDR1 and CDR2 sequences are DFQATT and SNEGSKA (reference sequence). This CDR3 reads CSASNSGVEQFF. CDR3 nucleotides: TGCAGTGCTAGTAACAGCGGGGTTGAGCAGTTCTTC.

This clonotype has a handful of counts. V and J are TRBV20-1 and TRBJ1-2; D call uncertain. The CDR3 spans 13 residues. The germline V gene has CDR1 DFQATT and CDR2 SNEGSKA (reference sequence). Trimming removed 1 base at V and 4 bases at J, with 10 bases between. The CDR3 here is CSARVPGVYGYTF. The DNA for the CDR3 is TGCAGTGCTAGAGTCCCTGGGGTCTATGGCTACACCTTC.

The sample holds many counts of this clonotype. The CDR3 loop reads CASSLGQGDNSPLHF. The CDR3 coding sequence is TGTGCCAGCAGTTTGGGCCAGGGGGATAATTCACCCCTCCACTTT. The chain links TRBV27 to TRBJ1-6; 7 nucleotides match TRBD1. Germline assignment: CDR1 MNHEY and CDR2 SMNVEV (reference sequence). With V trimmed by 3 bases and J by 5 bases, 4 bases remained unmatched. CDR3 length: 15 amino acids.

Ten or more counts support this clonotype. V gene TRBV3-1 combines with J gene TRBJ2-1, with D possibly being TRBD1 (6 bases). Per the germline V gene, CDR1 is LGHDT and CDR2 is YNNKEL (reference sequence). CDR3 size: 12 residues. Trimming removed 1 base at V and 15 bases at J, with 13 bases between. CDR3 bases: TGTGCCAGCAGCCAAGCCACAGGGAAGAGGTTCTTC. Encoded protein: CASSQATGKRFF.

This clonotype has a count of ten or more. The V and J genes are TRBV12-3 or TRBV12-4 and TRBJ2-5, with 10 positions matching TRBD2. The CDR3 totals 15 residues. V lost 3 bases, J lost 4 bases, and 5 bases stayed unmatched. CDR3: CASSFWLAGAETQYF. In DNA, the CDR3 is TGTGCCAGCAGTTTCTGGCTAGCGGGAGCAGAGACCCAGTACTTC.

This clonotype has at least ten counts. Germline and junction disagree at one end, which may indicate a read error. The CDR3 DNA reads as TGTGCCAGCAGTTTGGAGGGGGGGACGTACAATGAGCAGTTCTTC. Protein: CASSLEGGTYNEQFF. The gene calls are TRBV5-5 and TRBJ2-1, with D perhaps TRBD2 (7 bases). There are 15 residues in the CDR3. Germline V gene lookup returns CDR1 SGHKS and CDR2 YYEKEE (reference sequence).

This sequence joins TRBV25-1 and TRBJ2-7; TRBD1 matches at 10 bases. J lost 4 bases, V lost 3 bases, and 9 bases had no gene match. Per germline, CDR1 MGHDK and CDR2 SYGVNS. This CDR3 comprises 16 residues. The CDR3 sequence: CASSDSWTGGGYEQYF. The CDR3 DNA follows: TGTGCCAGCAGTGACTCTTGGACAGGGGGTGGTTACGAGCAGTACTTC.

This chain joins TRBV20-1 and TRBJ1-5; D is possibly TRBD1 (6 bases). Trimming removed 6 bases from V and 9 bases from J, with 18 bases in between. This CDR3 has 13 amino acids. Germline V lookup: CDR1 DFQATT, CDR2 SNEGSKA (reference sequence). CDR3: CSAINRVLGPQHF. The CDR3 coding sequence is TGCAGTGCGATAAACAGGGTCCTGGGGCCCCAGCATTTT.

The chain has TRBV10-3 and TRBJ2-3, with TRBD1 matching over 10 bases. The germline gives CDR1 ENHRY, CDR2 SYGVKD. The CDR3 is 13 residues long. V was pared by 11 bases and J by 5 bases, with 7 bases of the junction left unmatched. The DNA of the CDR3 is TGTGCCGCCGCGACAGGGGGCGGAGATACGCAGTATTTT. Translating it yields CAAATGGGDTQYF.

This clonotype has at least ten counts. V gene TRBV20-1 combines with J gene TRBJ1-6; D is unresolved. Germline CDR1 and CDR2: DFQATT and SNEGSKA (reference sequence). Trimming shortened V by 1 base and J by 5 bases, and 12 bases separated the two germline ends. This CDR3 spans 15 amino acids. CDR3 in amino acids: CSARVPGENNSPLHF. The CDR3 coding sequence is TGCAGTGCTAGAGTACCGGGCGAGAATAATTCACCCCTCCACTTT.